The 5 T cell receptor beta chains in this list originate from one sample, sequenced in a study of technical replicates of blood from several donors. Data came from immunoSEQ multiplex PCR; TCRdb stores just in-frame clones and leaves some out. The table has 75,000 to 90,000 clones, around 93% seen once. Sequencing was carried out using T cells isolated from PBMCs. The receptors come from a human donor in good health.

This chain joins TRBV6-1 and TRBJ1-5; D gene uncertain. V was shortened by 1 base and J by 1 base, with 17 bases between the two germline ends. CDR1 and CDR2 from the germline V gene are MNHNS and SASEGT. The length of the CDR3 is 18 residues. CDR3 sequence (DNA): TGTGCCAGCAGTGAAGGTTCCGGGTTTTCGTTAAGCAATCAGCCCCAGCATTTT. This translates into CASSEGSGFSLSNQPQHF.

The CDR3 loop is CAWSPTGVDGYTF. The CDR3 nucleotides are TGTGCCTGGAGCCCGACAGGGGTCGATGGCTACACCTTC. The chain is built from TRBV30 and TRBJ1-2; 8 nucleotides match TRBD1. Germline CDR1 GTSNPN, CDR2 SVGIG (reference sequence). This CDR3 is built from 13 residues. V shed 3 bases and J 6 bases; nucleotides not matched to a gene: 6.

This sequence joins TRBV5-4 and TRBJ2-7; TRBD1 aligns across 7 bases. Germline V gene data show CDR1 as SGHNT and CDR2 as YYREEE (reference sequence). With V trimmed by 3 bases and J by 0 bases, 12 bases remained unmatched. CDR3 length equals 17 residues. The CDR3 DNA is TGTGCCAGCAGCTCGCAATCCGGGACAGTGAGCTCCTACGAGCAGTACTTC. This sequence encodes CASSSQSGTVSSYEQYF.

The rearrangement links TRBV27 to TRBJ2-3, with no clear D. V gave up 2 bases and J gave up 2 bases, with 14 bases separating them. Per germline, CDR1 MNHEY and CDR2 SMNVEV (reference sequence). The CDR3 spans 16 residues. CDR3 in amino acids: CASSLTVSGSTDTQYF. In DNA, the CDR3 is TGTGCCAGCAGTTTAACAGTTAGTGGCTCCACAGATACGCAGTATTTT.

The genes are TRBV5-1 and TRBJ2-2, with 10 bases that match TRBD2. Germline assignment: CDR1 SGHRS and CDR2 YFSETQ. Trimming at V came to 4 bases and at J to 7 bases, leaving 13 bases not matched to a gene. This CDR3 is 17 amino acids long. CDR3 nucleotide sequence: TGCGCCAGCAGCCCGGAAGCTTCCGGGACTAGCGTCGGGGAGCTGTTTTTT. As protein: CASSPEASGTSVGELFF.